This TCR beta chain was retrieved from a study of cytomegalovirus exposure and HLA in healthy donors. The V gene lost 2 bases and the J gene lost 6 bases, with 6 bases spanning the gap. This CDR3 has 12 residues. CDR1 and CDR2 (germline): SEHNR, FQNEAQ (reference sequence). Profiled with immunoSEQ multiplex PCR; TCRdb holds only in-frame clones, not every one. The sample has about 400,000 clones, about nine tenths seen once. This TCR derives from a woman in her late teens or twenties in good health and CMV-seronegative. The gene calls are TRBV7-9 and TRBJ2-3, with D perhaps matching TRBD2 (5 bases). The sequencing input was PBMCs. CDR3 sequence (DNA): TGTGCCAGCAGCTTATGGGAGGATACGCAGTATTTT. The encoded protein is CASSLWEDTQYF.